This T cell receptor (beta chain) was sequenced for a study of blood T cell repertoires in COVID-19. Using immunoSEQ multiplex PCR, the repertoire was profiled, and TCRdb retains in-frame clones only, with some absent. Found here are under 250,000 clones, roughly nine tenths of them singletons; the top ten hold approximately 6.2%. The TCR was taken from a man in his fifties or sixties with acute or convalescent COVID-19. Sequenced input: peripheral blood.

In nucleotides, the CDR3 is TGTGCCAGCCTCTCGGGGTTGATACGGCGCGGCACAGATACGCAGTATTTT. Residues: CASLSGLIRRGTDTQYF. The rearrangement joins TRBV2 to TRBJ2-3, with D perhaps TRBD2 (5 bases). This CDR3 is built from 17 residues. V was pared by 8 bases and J by 1 base, with 22 bases between. The germline V gene has CDR1 SNHLY and CDR2 FYNNEI.